The 23 T cell receptor beta chains presented below share a single source sample, sequenced in a study of vaccination effects on CD4 cells after COVID-19. These receptors' targets are unknown. Repertoires were generated with immunoSEQ multiplex PCR, while TCRdb's copy carries only in-frame clones and drops some. Here the sample spans fewer than 40,000 clones, 70% to 85% being singletons. ViraFEST expansion of antigen-specific CD4+ T cells with viral peptide pools preceded sequencing. Culture lasted 10 days before CD4+ T cell isolation. Sometime from March through December 2020, the person acquired a SARS-CoV-2 infection that PCR confirmed. This material consisted of CD4+ T cells from PBMCs cultured with a peptide pool, taken before COVID-19 vaccination. These receptors were collected from a human donor who had a prior SARS-CoV-2 infection.

V gene TRBV6-5 combines with J gene TRBJ1-1; perhaps TRBD1 as D (5 bases). V gave up 6 bases and J gave up 3 bases, with 11 bases separating them. The CDR3 extends over 13 amino acids. CDR1 MNHEY and CDR2 SVGAGI come from the germline V gene. This CDR3 reads CASREGLYTEAFF. The CDR3 DNA reads TGTGCCAGCAGAGAGGGGCTTTACACTGAAGCTTTCTTT.

The CDR3 DNA reads TGCGCCAGCAGCTGGCAGGGGTCGAACACCGGGGAGCTGTTTTTT. Protein: CASSWQGSNTGELFF. The rearrangement links TRBV5-1 to TRBJ2-2, with D possibly matching TRBD1 (6 bases). CDR3 length equals 15 residues. V was cut by 3 bases and J by 0 bases, with 9 bases left in between. Germline V gives CDR1 SGHRS, CDR2 YFSETQ.

The rearrangement uses TRBV12-5 and TRBJ2-7; possible D gene TRBD1, 5 bases. Germline V gene lookup returns CDR1 LGHNT and CDR2 FRNRAP. The CDR3 covers 15 residues. V was shortened by 2 bases and J by 2 bases, with 13 bases between the two germline ends. The CDR3 reads CASGLLSQGPYEQYF. In DNA form, the CDR3 reads TGTGCTAGTGGTTTGTTAAGTCAGGGCCCCTACGAGCAGTACTTC.

V and J are TRBV15 and TRBJ1-5, with TRBD1 identical over 11 bases. The CDR3 sequence is 17 residues long. Germline V gene data show CDR1 as LNHNV and CDR2 as YYDKDF (reference sequence). V was pared by 9 bases and J by 0 bases, with 10 bases of the junction left unmatched. CDR3 DNA: TGTGCCACTAAGGGACAGGGGGAAGTCTATAGCAATCAGCCCCAGCATTTT. Protein product: CATKGQGEVYSNQPQHF.

The chain joins TRBV7-8 to TRBJ1-2, with 10 bases aligning to TRBD1. Losses at the gene ends were 1 base for V and 8 bases for J; bases not matched to a gene: 4. CDR1 is SGHVS and CDR2 is FQNEAQ in the germline V gene. The CDR3 runs to 14 residues. CDR3 nucleotides: TGTGCCAGCAGCTTAGGGACAGGGGGGCTCGGCTACACCTTC. Its translation: CASSLGTGGLGYTF.

V and J are TRBV4-3 and TRBJ2-3; the D is unclear. The germline V and J ends were trimmed by 1 base and 5 bases, with 13 bases remaining between them. Germline values: CDR1 LGHNA, CDR2 YSLEER. CDR3 length: 15 residues. The CDR3: CASSQVMNSGDTQYF. Here the CDR3 DNA reads TGCGCCAGCAGCCAAGTTATGAACTCGGGAGATACGCAGTATTTT.

The V and J genes are TRBV7-9 and TRBJ2-1; TRBD1 aligns across 9 bases. The CDR3 totals 13 residues. CDR1 and CDR2 from the germline V gene are SEHNR and FQNEAQ (reference sequence). V trimming: 8 bases; J trimming: 10 bases; junction bases outside the gene matches: 9. CDR3: CASGPQGAGEQFF. The CDR3 DNA sequence: TGTGCCAGCGGGCCACAGGGGGCGGGGGAGCAGTTCTTC. Together with reference TRBV7-9 and TRBJ2-1, the CDR3 gives the full variable domain: DTGVSQNPRHKITKRGQNVTFRCDPISEHNRLYWYRQTLGQGPEFLTYFQNEAQLEKSRLLSDRFSAERPKGSFSTLEIQRTEQGDSAMYLCASGPQGAGEQFFGPGTRLTVL.

The chain couples TRBV4-3 to TRBJ1-1; unclear D gene. V dropped 0 bases and J dropped 6 bases, with 11 bases sitting between them. Per germline, CDR1 LGHNA and CDR2 YSLEER. This CDR3 has 14 residues. The CDR3 DNA reads TGCGCCAGCAGCCAAGATTGGGGTAAGGCTGAAGCTTTCTTT. This encodes CASSQDWGKAEAFF.

On this clone itself: The junction and the germline gene differ at one end; a read error may be behind it. The J gene is TRBJ2-7, the V gene TRBV11-2, with 10 bases that match TRBD1. Germline CDR1 is SGHAT and CDR2 is FQNNGV. CDR3 size: 12 residues. CDR3 in DNA: TGTGCCAGCAGCAGGGGACAGGGGATAGGGATCTTC. This sequence encodes CASSRGQGIGIF.

This chain connects TRBV7-8 to TRBJ2-7; 8 nucleotides align to TRBD2. The germline V gene encodes CDR1 SGHVS and CDR2 FQNEAQ. J lost 2 bases, V lost 5 bases, and 14 bases had no gene match. The CDR3 is 17 residues long. The CDR3 bases are TGTGCCAGCAGCCCCCTGAGCGGTAGCGGGAACGCCTACGAGCAGTACTTC. Protein sequence: CASSPLSGSGNAYEQYF.

This clone was observed a handful of times. The rearrangement links TRBV18 to TRBJ1-2; 7 bases line up with TRBD1. Per germline, CDR1 KGHSH and CDR2 LQKENI. After removal of 4 bases from V and 3 bases from J, the junction contained 5 bases not matched to a gene. The CDR3 runs to 14 residues. Written as DNA, the CDR3 is TGTGCCAGCTCACAACAGGGGTCTGACTATGGCTACACCTTC. Encoded protein: CASSQQGSDYGYTF. The entire variable domain, with the rest obtained from reference TRBV18 and TRBJ1-2, is as follows: NAGVMQNPRHLVRRRGQEARLRCSPMKGHSHVYWYRQLPEEGLKFMVYLQKENIIDESGMPKERFSAEFPKEGPSILRIQQVVRGDSAAYFCASSQQGSDYGYTFGSGTRLTVV.

The chain employs TRBV2 and TRBJ1-1, with TRBD1 identical over 9 bases. This CDR3 is built from 16 residues. J lost 0 bases, V lost 3 bases, and 5 bases had no gene match. Germline V lookup: CDR1 SNHLY, CDR2 FYNNEI. Here the CDR3 reads CASSDRQGVMNTEAFF. CDR3 DNA sequence: TGTGCCAGCAGTGATCGACAGGGGGTTATGAACACTGAAGCTTTCTTT.

Concerning this clone: The junction and the germline gene differ at one end; a read error may be behind it. The chain links TRBV7-7 to TRBJ2-5; 10 bases fit TRBD2. From germline, CDR1 is SSHAT and CDR2 FNYEAQ (reference sequence). CDR3 length: 15 amino acids. The CDR3 loop is CASSHGLAGEETQYF. The CDR3 DNA reads as TGTGCTAGCAGCCACGGCCTAGCGGGGGAAGAGACCCAGTACTTC.

The J gene is TRBJ2-3, the V gene TRBV7-3, with 9 bases aligning to TRBD2. The CDR3 extends over 15 amino acids. The germline V gene has CDR1 SGHTA and CDR2 FQGTGA. The ends lost 4 bases at V and 6 bases at J; junction bases unmatched: 8. CDR3 loop: CASSSRLADGDTQYF. The CDR3 bases are TGTGCCAGCAGCTCGCGACTAGCGGATGGGGATACGCAGTATTTT.

The rearrangement links TRBV19 to TRBJ2-1, with 10 bases identical to TRBD2. CDR1 and CDR2 from the germline V gene are LNHDA and SQIVND (reference sequence). The CDR3 is 20 amino acids. The junction had 14 bases not matched to a gene; V was cut back by 3 bases and J by 0 bases. The CDR3 nucleotides are TGTGCCAGTAGTATCGGGGGTCTAGCGGGGGTTGGGAGCTCCTACAATGAGCAGTTCTTC. This encodes CASSIGGLAGVGSSYNEQFF.

In its sample, this clone was seen a few times. V usage is TRBV25-1 and J usage is TRBJ1-2; D uncertain. The CDR3 covers 12 residues. The V gene's germline CDR1 is MGHDK and CDR2 SYGVNS. V dropped 3 bases and J dropped 4 bases, with 6 bases sitting between them. This CDR3 is CASSDRSYGYTF. Written as DNA, the CDR3 is TGTGCCAGCAGTGACAGAAGCTATGGCTACACCTTC.

This clone turned up a few times. The V and J genes are TRBV5-8 and TRBJ2-7, with D unclear. Per the germline V gene, CDR1 is SGHTS and CDR2 is YDEGEE. CDR3 size: 12 residues. V was clipped by 4 bases and J by 7 bases, with 12 bases between them. The CDR3: CASSPYSGEQYF. As DNA, the CDR3 is TGTGCCAGCAGCCCTTACTCCGGGGAGCAGTACTTC.

Regarding this clone: An end of the junction differs from the germline gene, which may be a read error. The chain uses TRBV11-2 and TRBJ2-7; 10 bases map to TRBD2. The CDR3 is made up of 16 amino acids. The germline CDR1 and CDR2 sequences are SGHAT and FQNNGV. The CDR3 region is CASSLEWASGSVEQYF. The CDR3 region has the DNA TGTGCCAGCAGCCTAGAGTGGGCTAGCGGGAGTGTCGAGCAGTACTTC.

The rearrangement uses TRBV4-2 and TRBJ2-2; possible D gene TRBD1, 5 bases. The CDR3 runs to 14 residues. CDR1 LGHNA and CDR2 YNFKEQ come from the germline V gene. V lost 8 bases to trimming and J lost 3 bases, with 13 bases between them. The CDR3 is CASRQLSHTGELFF. The CDR3 DNA reads as TGTGCCAGCCGACAGCTAAGTCACACCGGGGAGCTGTTTTTT.

Only one count was recorded for this clone. V gene TRBV4-2 combines with J gene TRBJ2-1, with D possibly TRBD2 on 6 matching bases. The V gene lost 0 bases and the J gene lost 7 bases, with 16 bases spanning the gap. In germline, CDR1 is LGHNA, CDR2 YNFKEQ. The CDR3 totals 16 residues. CDR3: CASSQDLGGARNEQFF. The CDR3 bases are TGTGCCAGCAGCCAAGATTTGGGGGGAGCTCGGAATGAGCAGTTCTTC.

The rearrangement uses TRBV7-9 and TRBJ1-4, with 7 bases that match TRBD1. The CDR3 is made up of 14 amino acids. Unmatched junction bases numbered 3, after V lost 1 base and J lost 7 bases. In germline, CDR1 is SEHNR, CDR2 FQNEAQ (reference sequence). The CDR3 is CASSLGDRAEKLFF. CDR3 bases: TGTGCCAGCAGCTTAGGTGACAGGGCTGAAAAACTGTTTTTT.

The rearrangement uses TRBV30 and TRBJ2-7; 7 bases are shared with TRBD1. This CDR3 spans 14 amino acids. The junction had 10 bases not matched to a gene; V was cut back by 2 bases and J by 6 bases. Germline V gene data show CDR1 as GTSNPN and CDR2 as SVGIG (reference sequence). The CDR3 region is CAWSPGQVFSEQYF. In nucleotides, the CDR3 is TGTGCCTGGAGTCCCGGACAGGTTTTTAGCGAGCAGTACTTC.

The chain joins TRBV9 to TRBJ2-2; weak D call: TRBD2 (6 bases). Trimming pared 2 bases from V and 4 bases from J, leaving 18 bases between. Looked up from germline, CDR1 is SGDLS and CDR2 is YYNGEE. The CDR3 consists of 17 residues. CDR3 DNA: TGTGCCAGCAGCGTCCATGGGTCGGGAGAAGTCACCGGGGAGCTGTTTTTT. Its translation is CASSVHGSGEVTGELFF.